These 21 T cell receptor beta chains originate from one sample sequenced in a study of T-cell memory formation after mild COVID-19. TCRdb redid the calling of the 5' RACE reads with MiXCR, one entry per CDR3 protein. The sample gives approximately 46,000 distinct CDR3 sequences, 9.5% to 15% of which show up once; about 25% is in the top ten. Source material: PBMCs or a T cell subset sorted from them (not recorded which). The receptors were sampled from a man aged 18 to 30 who had mild COVID-19 (a few samples of this study predate the infection). Cell type and time point are not known.

This clonotype was detected only a few times. J is TRBJ2-1 and V is TRBV2; D might be TRBD2 (6 bases). V gave up 10 bases and J gave up 7 bases, with 8 bases separating them. Germline CDR1 SNHLY, CDR2 FYNNEI. CDR3 length: 10 amino acids. CDR3 coding DNA: TGTGCCACCGGGACTAATGAGCAGTTCTTC. It translates to CATGTNEQFF.

This clonotype was seen many times. V is TRBV5-1 and J is TRBJ2-1, with 11 nucleotides matching TRBD2. Unmatched junction bases numbered 9, after V lost 6 bases and J lost 4 bases. The CDR3 runs 16 residues. The germline V gene encodes CDR1 SGHRS and CDR2 YFSETQ. The CDR3 sequence: CASKTSGGAAYNEQFF. DNA for the CDR3: TGCGCCAGCAAAACTAGCGGGGGAGCCGCTTACAATGAGCAGTTCTTC.

This clonotype was found a few times. This chain joins TRBV5-4 and TRBJ2-5; 8 bases fit TRBD1. From germline, CDR1 is SGHNT and CDR2 YYREEE (reference sequence). The CDR3 extends over 14 amino acids. Unmatched junction bases numbered 13, after V lost 3 bases and J lost 12 bases. As DNA, the CDR3 is TGTGCCAGCAGCTCATCCCGAGAGGCGACAGGGGAGTACTTC. Translation: CASSSSREATGEYF.

The CDR3 DNA reads as TGCGCCAGCAGCTTGGCAGTAATGGACAGGGCTGGCTACACCTTC. Its protein product is CASSLAVMDRAGYTF. The chain couples TRBV5-1 to TRBJ1-2, with TRBD1 matching over 8 bases. This CDR3 comprises 15 residues. With 0 bases clipped from V and 7 bases from J, the junction kept 8 bases outside the gene matches. Per the germline V gene, CDR1 is SGHRS and CDR2 is YFSETQ.

This clonotype was recorded many times. The chain has TRBV4-3 and TRBJ2-1; D remains ambiguous. This CDR3 is built from 15 residues. V was shortened by 4 bases and J by 5 bases, with 15 bases between the two germline ends. Germline values: CDR1 LGHNA, CDR2 YSLEER. The CDR3 sequence is CASSRDISPDNEQFF. The CDR3 DNA sequence: TGCGCCAGCAGCCGCGACATAAGTCCCGACAATGAGCAGTTCTTC.

This clonotype was recorded a few times. V usage is TRBV20-1 and J usage is TRBJ2-7; possible D gene TRBD2, 5 bases. Germline CDR1 is DFQATT and CDR2 is SNEGSKA (reference sequence). V was trimmed by 3 bases and J by 3 bases, leaving 12 bases between them. This CDR3 contains 13 residues. CDR3 DNA: TGCAGTGCTAGGGGCCTGGCGGGCTACGAGCAGTACTTC. It specifies CSARGLAGYEQYF.

The V and J genes are TRBV5-1 and TRBJ2-3, with 12 positions matching TRBD2. Germline CDR1 SGHRS, CDR2 YFSETQ. V lost 4 bases, J lost 6 bases, and 3 bases stayed unmatched. There are 14 residues in the CDR3. This CDR3 reads CASSAGTSGDTQYF. Written as DNA, the CDR3 is TGCGCCAGCAGCGCCGGGACTAGCGGGGATACGCAGTATTTT.

This clonotype has just a few counts. The V and J genes are TRBV20-1 and TRBJ2-3; D might be TRBD1 or TRBD2, each matching 5 bases. Germline V CDR1 and CDR2: DFQATT, SNEGSKA (reference sequence). V lost 5 bases to trimming and J lost 0 bases, with 12 bases between them. The CDR3 loop spans 14 amino acids. Here the CDR3 reads CSAPNRDSTDTQYF. CDR3 nucleotides: TGCAGTGCTCCTAACCGGGACAGCACAGATACGCAGTATTTT.

A note on this clonotype: The junction and the germline gene differ at one end; a read error may be behind it. This chain joins TRBV11-1 and TRBJ2-5; TRBD2 aligns across 9 bases. The CDR3 loop spans 14 amino acids. Germline V gives CDR1 SGHAT, CDR2 FQDESV (reference sequence). CDR3 nucleotides: TGTGCCAGCAGCGTAGCGGGGGACCAAGAGACCCAGTACTTC. Translating it yields CASSVAGDQETQYF.

This rearrangement joins TRBV6-2 or TRBV6-3 to TRBJ1-5, with unresolved D. Per germline, CDR1 MNHEY and CDR2 SVGEGT. This CDR3 region has 14 residues. V was shortened by 6 bases and J by 11 bases, with 20 bases between the two germline ends. In nucleotides, the CDR3 is TGTGCCAGCAGAAATCCCTTAAGGTCGATAGCCCAGCATTTT. This sequence encodes CASRNPLRSIAQHF.

This clonotype was observed at least ten times. The chain combines TRBV15 with TRBJ2-1; no clear D. CDR1 LNHNV and CDR2 YYDKDF come from the germline V gene (reference sequence). This CDR3 is built from 12 residues. Trimming cost V 5 bases and J 4 bases, with 6 bases left between them. CDR3 sequence: CATSLGYNEQFF. In DNA form, the CDR3 reads TGTGCCACCAGCTTGGGGTACAATGAGCAGTTCTTC.

This clonotype was detected many times. The chain joins TRBV12-3 or TRBV12-4 to TRBJ1-6; D unclear. V was cut by 0 bases and J by 8 bases, with 8 bases left in between. The CDR3 extends over 14 amino acids. CDR3 amino acids: CASSLARGHSPLHF. The CDR3 bases are TGTGCCAGCAGTTTAGCGCGAGGGCATTCACCCCTCCACTTT.

This clonotype was picked up many times. J is TRBJ2-7 and V is TRBV10-3, with D possibly matching TRBD1 (6 bases). From germline, CDR1 is ENHRY and CDR2 SYGVKD. The CDR3 covers 12 residues. Trimming removed 5 bases from V and 2 bases from J, with 7 bases in between. The DNA of the CDR3 is TGTGCCATCAGTCAGGGGACCTACGAGCAGTACTTC. Amino acid sequence: CAISQGTYEQYF.

The sample holds many counts of this clonotype. The limits of the CDR3 on the DNA are not certain, so only TCRdb's listed CDR3 is given. The chain employs TRBV12-3 or TRBV12-4 and TRBJ2-5; TRBD1 reflects the table's D call only, with no check against the DNA. The CDR3 has 13 residues if both end residues are counted. The CDR3 is CASSFGPGETQYF.

This clonotype was detected ten times or more. V is TRBV5-6 and J is TRBJ2-6; D is unclear. The CDR3 runs to 18 residues. Germline-derived CDR1 and CDR2 are SGHDT and YYEEEE. Trimming removed 0 bases from V and 3 bases from J, with 16 bases in between. This CDR3 reads CASSLALGESYGANVLTF. In DNA, the CDR3 is TGTGCCAGCAGCTTGGCCTTGGGTGAGTCATATGGGGCCAACGTCCTGACTTTC.

This clonotype was counted a few times. The chain uses TRBV4-2 and TRBJ2-2, with D unresolved. Looked up from germline, CDR1 is LGHNA and CDR2 is YNFKEQ. V lost 4 bases and J lost 4, with 10 bases in between. The CDR3 is 14 residues long. The CDR3 protein is CASSLGPGTGELFF. DNA of the CDR3: TGTGCCAGCAGCCTAGGGCCAGGCACCGGGGAGCTGTTTTTT.

There are a few counts of this clonotype. The chain is built from TRBV9 and TRBJ2-6, with D maybe TRBD1 (5 bases). The V gene's germline CDR1 is SGDLS and CDR2 YYNGEE. This CDR3 is built from 17 residues. The V and J ends lost 0 bases and 0 bases respectively, with 10 bases between them. CDR3 protein: CASSVVGAPSGANVLTF. The CDR3 nucleotides read TGTGCCAGCAGCGTAGTAGGGGCCCCCTCTGGGGCCAACGTCCTGACTTTC.

The chain carries TRBV7-8 and TRBJ1-1; D is unresolved. The germline V and J ends were trimmed by 5 bases and 1 base, with 8 bases remaining between them. The germline V gene encodes CDR1 SGHVS and CDR2 FQNEAQ. The CDR3 is 13 residues long. CDR3 region: CASSPDPNTEAFF. CDR3 nucleotides: TGTGCCAGCAGCCCCGACCCGAACACTGAAGCTTTCTTT. The entire variable domain, with the rest obtained from reference TRBV7-8 and TRBJ1-1, is as follows: GAGVSQSPRYKVAKRGQDVALRCDPISGHVSLFWYQQALGQGPEFLTYFQNEAQLDKSGLPSDRFFAERPEGSVSTLKIQRTQQEDSAVYLCASSPDPNTEAFFGQGTRLTVV.

A few counts support this clonotype. The J gene is TRBJ2-7, the V gene TRBV9, with a weak D call TRBD1 (5 bases). The CDR3 totals 10 residues. Germline lookup yields CDR1 SGDLS and CDR2 YYNGEE. The V and J ends lost 6 bases and 12 bases respectively, with 13 bases between them. This chain's CDR3 is CASTRQGRYV. For the CDR3, the DNA is TGTGCCAGCACCCGCCAGGGTAGGTACGTC.

J is TRBJ1-2 and V is TRBV2; D unclear. CDR1 is SNHLY, CDR2 FYNNEI, per germline. The CDR3 length is 12 residues. Deletions cut 3 bases from V and 4 bases from J, with 6 bases between. This CDR3 is CASSEWVYGYTF. The CDR3 DNA is TGTGCCAGCAGTGAGTGGGTCTATGGCTACACCTTC.

This clonotype is judged medium-sized. The V gene is TRBV20-1, the J gene TRBJ2-1, with 11 bases aligning to TRBD2. Germline CDR1 DFQATT, CDR2 SNEGSKA (reference sequence). The V segment lost 5 bases and the J segment 8 bases; nucleotides outside the gene matches: 11. This CDR3 has 15 amino acids. The CDR3 sequence: CSALLAGGLSHEQFF. The CDR3 nucleotides are TGCAGTGCTCTCCTAGCGGGGGGACTAAGTCATGAGCAGTTCTTC.